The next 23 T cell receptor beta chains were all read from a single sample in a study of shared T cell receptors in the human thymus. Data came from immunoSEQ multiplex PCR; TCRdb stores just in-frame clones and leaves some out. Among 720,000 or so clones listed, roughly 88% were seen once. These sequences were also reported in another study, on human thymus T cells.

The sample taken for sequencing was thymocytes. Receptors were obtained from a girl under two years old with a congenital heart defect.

The CDR3 nucleotides read TGTGCCAGCAGCTTACTCCCAGGGGAAGGCTACACCTTC. Its translation is CASSLLPGEGYTF. The chain carries TRBV7-8 and TRBJ1-2; TRBD1 might be the D (6 bases). Germline V gives CDR1 SGHVS, CDR2 FQNEAQ. V lost 2 bases to trimming and J lost 8 bases, with 12 bases between them. This CDR3 has 13 amino acids.

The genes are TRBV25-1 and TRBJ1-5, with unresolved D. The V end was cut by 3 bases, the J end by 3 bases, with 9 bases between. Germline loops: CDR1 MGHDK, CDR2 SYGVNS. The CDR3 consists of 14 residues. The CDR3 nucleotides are TGTGCCAGCAGTGAGAACAGTAACAATCAGCCCCAGCATTTT. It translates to CASSENSNNQPQHF.

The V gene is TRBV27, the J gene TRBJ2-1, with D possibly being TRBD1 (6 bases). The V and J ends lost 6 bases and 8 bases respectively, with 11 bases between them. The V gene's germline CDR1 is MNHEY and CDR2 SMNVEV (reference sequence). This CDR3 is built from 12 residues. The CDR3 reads CASRLQGYEQFF. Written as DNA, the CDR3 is TGTGCCAGCAGGTTACAGGGCTATGAGCAGTTCTTC.

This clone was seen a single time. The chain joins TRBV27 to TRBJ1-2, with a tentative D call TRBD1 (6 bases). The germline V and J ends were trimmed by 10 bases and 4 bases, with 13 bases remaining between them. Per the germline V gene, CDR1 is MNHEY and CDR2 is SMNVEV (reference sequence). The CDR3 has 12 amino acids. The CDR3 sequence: CATRGPFYGYTF. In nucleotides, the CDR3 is TGTGCCACCAGGGGCCCCTTCTATGGCTACACCTTC.

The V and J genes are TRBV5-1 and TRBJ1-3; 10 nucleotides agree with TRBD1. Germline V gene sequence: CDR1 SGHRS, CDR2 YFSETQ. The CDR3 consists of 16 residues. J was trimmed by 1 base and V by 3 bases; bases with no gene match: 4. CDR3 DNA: TGCGCCAGCAGCTCGACGGGACAGGGGTCTGGAAACACCATATATTTT. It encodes CASSSTGQGSGNTIYF.

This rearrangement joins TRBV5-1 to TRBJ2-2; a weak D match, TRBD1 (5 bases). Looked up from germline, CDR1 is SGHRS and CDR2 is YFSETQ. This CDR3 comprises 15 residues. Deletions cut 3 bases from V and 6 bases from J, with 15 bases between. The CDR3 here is CASSSGPSRAGELFF. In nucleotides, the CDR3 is TGCGCCAGCAGCTCGGGTCCCAGCAGGGCCGGGGAGCTGTTTTTT.

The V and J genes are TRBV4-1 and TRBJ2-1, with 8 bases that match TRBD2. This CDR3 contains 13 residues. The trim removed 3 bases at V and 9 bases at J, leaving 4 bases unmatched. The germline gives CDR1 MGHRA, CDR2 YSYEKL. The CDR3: CASSHRGLAEQFF. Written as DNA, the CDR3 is TGCGCCAGCAGCCACCGCGGACTAGCTGAGCAGTTCTTC.

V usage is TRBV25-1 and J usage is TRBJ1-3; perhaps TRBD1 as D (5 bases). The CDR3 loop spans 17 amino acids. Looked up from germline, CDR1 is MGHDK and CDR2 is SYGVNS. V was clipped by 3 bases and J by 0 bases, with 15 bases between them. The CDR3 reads CASSDAGLQNSGNTIYF. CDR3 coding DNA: TGTGCCAGCAGTGACGCGGGACTGCAAAACTCTGGAAACACCATATATTTT.

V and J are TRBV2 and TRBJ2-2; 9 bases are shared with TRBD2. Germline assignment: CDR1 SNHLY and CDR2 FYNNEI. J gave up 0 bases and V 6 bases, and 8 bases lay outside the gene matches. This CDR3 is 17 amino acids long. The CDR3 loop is CASSPKVAGANTGELFF. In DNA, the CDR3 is TGTGCCAGCAGCCCGAAAGTAGCGGGGGCGAACACCGGGGAGCTGTTTTTT.

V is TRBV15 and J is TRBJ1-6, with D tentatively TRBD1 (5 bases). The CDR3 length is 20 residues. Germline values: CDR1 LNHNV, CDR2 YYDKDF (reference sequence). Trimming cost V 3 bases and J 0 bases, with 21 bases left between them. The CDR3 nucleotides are TGTGCCACCAGCAGCACCCATCGAAGGACACCAAGCTCCTATAATTCACCCCTCCACTTT. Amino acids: CATSSTHRRTPSSYNSPLHF. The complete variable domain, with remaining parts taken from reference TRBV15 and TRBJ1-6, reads DAMVIQNPRYQVTQFGKPVTLSCSQTLNHNVMYWYQQKSSQAPKLLFHYYDKDFNNEADTPDNFQSRRPNTSFCFLDIRSPGLGDTAMYLCATSSTHRRTPSSYNSPLHFGNGTRLTVT.

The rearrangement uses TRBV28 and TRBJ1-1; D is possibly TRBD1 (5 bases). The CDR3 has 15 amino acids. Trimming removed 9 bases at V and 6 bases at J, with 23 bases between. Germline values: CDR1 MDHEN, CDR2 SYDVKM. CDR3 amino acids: CASRSSRAGSAEAFF. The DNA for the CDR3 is TGTGCCAGTAGATCTTCCCGGGCAGGGTCGGCTGAAGCTTTCTTT.

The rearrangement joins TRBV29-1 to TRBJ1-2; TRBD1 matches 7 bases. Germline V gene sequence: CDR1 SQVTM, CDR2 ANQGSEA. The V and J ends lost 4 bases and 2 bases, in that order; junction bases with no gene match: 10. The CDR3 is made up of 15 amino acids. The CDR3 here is CSVGNRGPGNYGYTF. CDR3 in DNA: TGCAGCGTTGGCAATAGGGGGCCGGGGAACTATGGCTACACCTTC. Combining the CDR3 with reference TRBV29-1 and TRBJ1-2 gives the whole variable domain SAVISQKPSRDICQRGTSLTIQCQVDSQVTMMFWYRQQPGQSLTLIATANQGSEATYESGFVIDKFPISRPNLTFSTLTVSNMSPEDSSIYLCSVGNRGPGNYGYTFGSGTRLTVV.

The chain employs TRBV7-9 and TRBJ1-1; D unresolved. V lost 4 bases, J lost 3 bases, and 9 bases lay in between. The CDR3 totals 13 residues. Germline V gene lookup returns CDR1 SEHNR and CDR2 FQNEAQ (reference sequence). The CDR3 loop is CASSSDSYTEAFF. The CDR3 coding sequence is TGTGCCAGCAGCTCGGACTCCTACACTGAAGCTTTCTTT.

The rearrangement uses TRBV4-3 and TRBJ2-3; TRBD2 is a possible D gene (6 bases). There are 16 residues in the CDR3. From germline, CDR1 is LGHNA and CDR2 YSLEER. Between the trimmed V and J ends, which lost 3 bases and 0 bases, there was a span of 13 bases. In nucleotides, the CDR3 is TGCGCCAGCAGCCAGGAATCGACTAGTAGCACAGATACGCAGTATTTT. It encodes CASSQESTSSTDTQYF.

Written as DNA, the CDR3 is TGCGCCAGCAGCTTGGTATTTGGGGTTGAGGGCACCTACGAGCAGTACTTC. Translation gives CASSLVFGVEGTYEQYF. The V gene is TRBV5-1, the J gene TRBJ2-7; D may be TRBD2 (5 bases). With 0 bases removed from V and 2 bases from J, the gap between germline ends came to 18 bases. CDR1 and CDR2 (germline): SGHRS, YFSETQ. The CDR3 is 17 residues long.

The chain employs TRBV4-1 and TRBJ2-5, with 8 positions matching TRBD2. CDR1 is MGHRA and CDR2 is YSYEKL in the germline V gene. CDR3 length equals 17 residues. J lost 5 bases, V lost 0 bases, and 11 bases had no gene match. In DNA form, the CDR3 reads TGCGCCAGCAGCCAAGATAGGGGACTAGGCGGGTGGGAGACCCAGTACTTC. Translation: CASSQDRGLGGWETQYF.

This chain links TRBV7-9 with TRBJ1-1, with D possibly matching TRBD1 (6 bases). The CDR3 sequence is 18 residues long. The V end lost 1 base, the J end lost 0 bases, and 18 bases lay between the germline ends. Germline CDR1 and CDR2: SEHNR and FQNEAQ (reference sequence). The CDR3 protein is CASSLEGVLNSMNTEAFF. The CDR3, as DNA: TGTGCCAGCAGCTTAGAGGGGGTGTTGAACAGCATGAACACTGAAGCTTTCTTT.

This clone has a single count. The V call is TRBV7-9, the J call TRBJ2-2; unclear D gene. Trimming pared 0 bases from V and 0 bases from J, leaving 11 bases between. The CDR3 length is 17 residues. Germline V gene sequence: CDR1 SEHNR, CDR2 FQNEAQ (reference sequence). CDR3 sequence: CASSLAIVSTNTGELFF. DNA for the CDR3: TGTGCCAGCAGCTTAGCGATCGTGAGCACGAACACCGGGGAGCTGTTTTTT.

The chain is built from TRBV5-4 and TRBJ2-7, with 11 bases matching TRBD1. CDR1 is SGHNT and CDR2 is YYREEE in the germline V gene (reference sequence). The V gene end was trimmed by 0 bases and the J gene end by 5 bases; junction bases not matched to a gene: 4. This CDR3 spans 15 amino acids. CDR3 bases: TGTGCCAGCAGCTTGGGGACAGGGGGCATCAACGAGCAGTACTTC. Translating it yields CASSLGTGGINEQYF.

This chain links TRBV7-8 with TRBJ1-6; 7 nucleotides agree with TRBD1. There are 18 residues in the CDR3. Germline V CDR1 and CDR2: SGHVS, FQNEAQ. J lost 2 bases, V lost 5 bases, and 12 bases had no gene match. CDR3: CASSTRDSRFPYNSPLHF. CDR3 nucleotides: TGTGCCAGCAGCACACGGGACAGTCGGTTCCCCTATAATTCACCCCTCCACTTT. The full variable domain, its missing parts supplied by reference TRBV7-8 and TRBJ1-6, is GAGVSQSPRYKVAKRGQDVALRCDPISGHVSLFWYQQALGQGPEFLTYFQNEAQLDKSGLPSDRFFAERPEGSVSTLKIQRTQQEDSAVYLCASSTRDSRFPYNSPLHFGNGTRLTVT.

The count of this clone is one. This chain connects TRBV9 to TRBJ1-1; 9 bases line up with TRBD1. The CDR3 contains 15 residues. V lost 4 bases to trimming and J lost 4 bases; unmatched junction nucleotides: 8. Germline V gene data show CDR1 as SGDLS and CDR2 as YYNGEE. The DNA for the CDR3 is TGTGCCAGCAGCCCGGGGACAGGGCGGCGCACTGAAGCTTTCTTT. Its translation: CASSPGTGRRTEAFF.

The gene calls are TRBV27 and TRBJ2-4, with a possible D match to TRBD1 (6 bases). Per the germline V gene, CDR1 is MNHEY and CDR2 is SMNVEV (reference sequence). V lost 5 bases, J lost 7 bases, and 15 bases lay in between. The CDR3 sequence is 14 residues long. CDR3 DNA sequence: TGTGCCAGCAGTAACAGGGCGAAGGGGAACATTCAGTACTTC. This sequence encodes CASSNRAKGNIQYF.

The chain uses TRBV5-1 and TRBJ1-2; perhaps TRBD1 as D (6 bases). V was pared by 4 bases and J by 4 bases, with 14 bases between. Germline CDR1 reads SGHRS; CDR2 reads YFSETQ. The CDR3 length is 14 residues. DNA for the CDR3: TGCGCCAGCAGCCCGAGGGACATTATCTATGGCTACACCTTC. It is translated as CASSPRDIIYGYTF.